The next 20 T cell receptor beta chains were all read from a single sample in a study of a mutant IDH1 vaccine in newly diagnosed glioma. Profiled with immunoSEQ multiplex PCR; TCRdb holds only in-frame clones, not every one. The top ten hold 2.4% of the sample, which has 35,000 to 50,000 clones, approximately 84% seen once. The time point is: week 23, last vaccination. Mutant IDH1 20-mer peptide, at 300 ug, made up each vaccine dose, with topical imiquimod. These receptors have no identified antigens. The sequencing here drew on PBMCs, taken from a glioma patient whose treatment included an IDH1 peptide vaccine. The receptors shown here come from a woman in her late teens or twenties with glioma. Some clones in this sample may be carry-over from other donors' samples.

The chain recombines TRBV6-6 with TRBJ1-2; the match to TRBD1 covers 9 bases. In germline, CDR1 is MNHNY, CDR2 SVGAGI (reference sequence). This CDR3 comprises 14 residues. After removal of 6 bases from V and 8 bases from J, the junction contained 10 bases not matched to a gene. CDR3 sequence: CASSHGQGRSGYTF. CDR3 DNA sequence: TGTGCCAGCAGCCACGGACAGGGGAGGAGCGGCTACACCTTC.

Only one count was recorded for this clone. This chain uses TRBV14 with TRBJ1-2, with TRBD1 as a possible D gene (5 bases). The CDR3 is 14 residues long. V lost 1 base and J 4 bases, leaving 10 bases between the germline ends. The germline V gene has CDR1 SGHDN and CDR2 FVKESK. In DNA form, the CDR3 reads TGTGCCAGCAGCCAAGTCAAGGGGAGCTATGGCTACACCTTC. Encoded protein: CASSQVKGSYGYTF.

This sequence joins TRBV19 and TRBJ2-7; TRBD2 might be the D (6 bases). Germline CDR1 and CDR2: LNHDA and SQIVND (reference sequence). Trimming removed 2 bases at V and 3 bases at J, with 8 bases between. The CDR3 consists of 13 residues. The CDR3 DNA sequence: TGTGCCAGTAGTATATACGGGGGCTACGAGCAGTACTTC. Its translation: CASSIYGGYEQYF.

This sequence joins TRBV27 and TRBJ1-1; the match to TRBD1 covers 7 bases. Trimming removed 5 bases from V and 5 bases from J; junction bases left unmatched: 5. The germline V gene has CDR1 MNHEY and CDR2 SMNVEV (reference sequence). The CDR3 sequence is 13 residues long. The DNA for the CDR3 is TGTGCCAGCAGTGCCCAGGGGGGGACTGAAGCTTTCTTT. This translates into CASSAQGGTEAFF.

J is TRBJ1-6 and V is TRBV27; the D gene is possibly TRBD1 (5 bases). Per germline, CDR1 MNHEY and CDR2 SMNVEV (reference sequence). V lost 6 bases, J lost 4 bases, and 13 bases lay in between. There are 15 residues in the CDR3. The DNA for the CDR3 is TGTGCCAGCAGCCCTGGGACGGTATATAATTCACCCCTCCACTTT. Translating it yields CASSPGTVYNSPLHF.

The CDR3 region has the DNA TGCGCCAGCAGTGCAGGGGACAGGGGTAATCAGCCCCAGCATTTT. It codes for CASSAGDRGNQPQHF. The chain carries TRBV10-1 and TRBJ1-5, with TRBD1 identical over 10 bases. Germline CDR1 reads WNHNN; CDR2 reads SYGVQD (reference sequence). This CDR3 is built from 15 residues. J gave up 4 bases and V 4 bases, and 4 bases lay outside the gene matches.

J is TRBJ2-3 and V is TRBV7-3; 8 bases are a match to TRBD2. Germline CDR1 reads SGHTA; CDR2 reads FQGTGA. This CDR3 has 16 residues. V was clipped by 0 bases and J by 2 bases; unmatched bases: 4. DNA for the CDR3: TGTGCCAGCAGCTTAACGCCGACTAGCGCCACAGATACGCAGTATTTT. Translation: CASSLTPTSATDTQYF.

This clone was found once. The rearrangement joins TRBV27 to TRBJ2-5, with TRBD2 identical over 12 bases. Germline V gene sequence: CDR1 MNHEY, CDR2 SMNVEV (reference sequence). The V and J ends lost 4 bases and 0 bases, in that order; junction bases with no gene match: 6. This CDR3 is 17 amino acids long. The CDR3 spells CASSYGTSGQNQETQYF. In DNA, the CDR3 is TGTGCCAGCAGTTATGGGACTAGCGGGCAAAACCAAGAGACCCAGTACTTC.

V and J are TRBV9 and TRBJ2-7; D possibly corresponds to TRBD2 (6 bases). CDR1 is SGDLS, CDR2 YYNGEE, per germline. This CDR3 spans 12 amino acids. The germline V and J ends were trimmed by 2 bases and 8 bases, with 11 bases remaining between them. The CDR3 DNA is TGTGCCAGCAGCGTCGGGGGAACGCAGCAGTACTTC. Residues: CASSVGGTQQYF.

The V gene is TRBV5-6, the J gene TRBJ2-2; TRBD1 might be the D (6 bases). The V end was cut by 4 bases, the J end by 2 bases, with 15 bases between. The CDR3 loop spans 16 amino acids. The V gene's germline CDR1 is SGHDT and CDR2 YYEEEE. CDR3 nucleotides: TGTGCCAGCAGCATACTACAGGGATCCAACACCGGGGAGCTGTTTTTT. Encoded protein: CASSILQGSNTGELFF.

This clone has just one count. The chain recombines TRBV5-5 with TRBJ2-7; D is undetermined. The ends were cut back, 1 base at V and 2 bases at J, with 7 bases in the middle. The CDR3 totals 13 residues. Germline V gives CDR1 SGHKS, CDR2 YYEKEE (reference sequence). In nucleotides, the CDR3 is TGTGCCAGCAGCTTGCGTACCCCCTACGAGCAGTACTTC. Translation: CASSLRTPYEQYF. The whole variable domain, filled in from reference TRBV5-5 and TRBJ2-7, reads DAGVTQSPTHLIKTRGQQVTLRCSPISGHKSVSWYQQVLGQGPQFIFQYYEKEERGRGNFPDRFSARQFPNYSSELNVNALLLGDSALYLCASSLRTPYEQYFGPGTRLTVT.

This rearrangement joins TRBV27 to TRBJ1-5; D unresolved. Germline assignment: CDR1 MNHEY and CDR2 SMNVEV (reference sequence). The CDR3 is 13 residues long. V was cut by 3 bases and J by 5 bases, with 8 bases left in between. The CDR3 spells CASSFSFDQPQHF. The CDR3 DNA follows: TGTGCCAGCAGTTTCAGTTTCGATCAGCCCCAGCATTTT.

The chain links TRBV7-9 to TRBJ2-2; D is perhaps TRBD1 or TRBD2 (5 bases each). This CDR3 contains 14 residues. Germline values: CDR1 SEHNR, CDR2 FQNEAQ (reference sequence). V lost 8 bases to trimming and J lost 7 bases, with 17 bases between them. In DNA form, the CDR3 reads TGTGCCAGCTTGGAGGCAGGGAGAAACGGGGAGCTGTTTTTT. It codes for CASLEAGRNGELFF.

This sequence joins TRBV4-1 and TRBJ1-5; no firm D call. The V gene lost 1 base and the J gene lost 2 bases, with 12 bases spanning the gap. In germline, CDR1 is MGHRA, CDR2 YSYEKL. There are 16 residues in the CDR3. CDR3 region: CASSQGATLGNQPQHF. CDR3 in DNA: TGCGCCAGCAGCCAAGGGGCAACTCTGGGCAATCAGCCCCAGCATTTT.

The J gene is TRBJ2-2, the V gene TRBV5-1; 9 nucleotides match TRBD2. Germline lookup yields CDR1 SGHRS and CDR2 YFSETQ. The CDR3 runs to 19 residues. Germline trimming cut 4 bases from V and 0 bases from J; bases unmatched to any gene: 13. The CDR3 nucleotides are TGCGCCAGCAGCCGCTTGACGGTAGCGGGAGCGGCGAACACCGGGGAGCTGTTTTTT. This encodes CASSRLTVAGAANTGELFF.

The chain has TRBV5-8 and TRBJ2-3, with a tentative D call TRBD2 (6 bases). Germline V gives CDR1 SGHTS, CDR2 YDEGEE. Trimming pared 7 bases from V and 2 bases from J, leaving 17 bases between. The CDR3 covers 15 residues. The CDR3 here is CASEALRGNTDTQYF. CDR3 DNA: TGTGCCAGCGAGGCCCTACGGGGGAACACAGATACGCAGTATTTT.

This rearrangement joins TRBV27 to TRBJ1-1, with D maybe TRBD1 (5 bases). Germline V gene sequence: CDR1 MNHEY, CDR2 SMNVEV (reference sequence). V was pared by 3 bases and J by 4 bases, with 15 bases between. The CDR3 runs 15 residues. CDR3 in DNA: TGTGCCAGCAGTTTTGCCAGGGTCACCTCCACTGAAGCTTTCTTT. As protein: CASSFARVTSTEAFF.

The chain joins TRBV6-6 to TRBJ1-2; no definite D call. V dropped 4 bases and J dropped 4 bases, with 10 bases sitting between them. Germline loops: CDR1 MNHNY, CDR2 SVGAGI (reference sequence). The CDR3 has 13 residues. CDR3 sequence: CASSFQPSYGYTF. In DNA form, the CDR3 reads TGTGCCAGCAGTTTTCAGCCAAGCTATGGCTACACCTTC.

The chain employs TRBV5-6 and TRBJ2-2; D remains unclear. Per germline, CDR1 SGHDT and CDR2 YYEEEE. V shed 4 bases and J shed 1 base, with 11 bases lying between them. CDR3 length equals 15 residues. The CDR3 nucleotides are TGTGCCAGCAGCCCCTTCCTGGGGAACACCGGGGAGCTGTTTTTT. Translation: CASSPFLGNTGELFF. Variable domain in full (rest from reference TRBV5-6 and TRBJ2-2): DAGVTQSPTHLIKTRGQQVTLRCSPKSGHDTVSWYQQALGQGPQFIFQYYEEEERQRGNFPDRFSGHQFPNYSSELNVNALLLGDSALYLCASSPFLGNTGELFFGEGSRLTVL.

The V and J genes are TRBV30 and TRBJ2-1, with D unclear. The V end was cut by 1 base, the J end by 0 bases, with 13 bases between. CDR3 size: 16 residues. The germline V gene has CDR1 GTSNPN and CDR2 SVGIG (reference sequence). The CDR3 reads CAWSASSRISYNEQFF. DNA of the CDR3: TGTGCCTGGAGTGCCTCAAGCCGAATCTCCTACAATGAGCAGTTCTTC.